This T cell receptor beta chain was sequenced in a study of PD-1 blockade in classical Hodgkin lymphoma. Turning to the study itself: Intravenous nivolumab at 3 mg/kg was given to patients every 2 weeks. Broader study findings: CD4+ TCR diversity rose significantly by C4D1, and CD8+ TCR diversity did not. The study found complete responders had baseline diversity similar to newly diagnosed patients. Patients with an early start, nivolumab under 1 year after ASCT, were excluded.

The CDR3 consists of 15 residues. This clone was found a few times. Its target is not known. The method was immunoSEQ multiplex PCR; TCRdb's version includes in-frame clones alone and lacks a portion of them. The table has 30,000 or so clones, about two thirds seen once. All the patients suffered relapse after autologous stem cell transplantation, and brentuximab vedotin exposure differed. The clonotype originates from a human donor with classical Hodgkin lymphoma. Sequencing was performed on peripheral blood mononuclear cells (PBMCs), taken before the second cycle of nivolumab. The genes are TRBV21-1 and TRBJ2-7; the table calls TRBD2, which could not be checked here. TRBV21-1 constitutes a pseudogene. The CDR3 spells CASSKARGSQYEQYF. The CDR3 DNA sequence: TGTGCCAGCAGCAAAGCGAGAGGGTCTCAATACGAGCAGTACTTC.